This T cell receptor (beta chain) was sequenced for a study of T cell responses to AZD1222 COVID-19 vaccine. Whole-study results and caveats: Spike-specific TCR repertoires showed rising breadth and depth after two AZD1222 doses.

The germline V and J ends were trimmed by 1 base and 9 bases, with 11 bases remaining between them. The CDR3 spans 12 residues. Germline V gene lookup returns CDR1 SQVTM and CDR2 ANQGSEA. The method was immunoSEQ multiplex PCR; TCRdb's version includes in-frame clones alone and lacks a portion of them. The data show about 130,000 clones, approximately 94% seen once. Comments on this clone: The antigen is unknown.

The rearrangement links TRBV29-1 to TRBJ2-3; weak D call: TRBD1 (5 bases). The TCR comes from an adult in good health. The source material was peripheral blood, sampled on day 0 of AZD1222 vaccination. The CDR3 DNA is TGCAGCGTTGAAGTTCAGGGTTCGACGCAGTATTTT. Translated, it gives CSVEVQGSTQYF.